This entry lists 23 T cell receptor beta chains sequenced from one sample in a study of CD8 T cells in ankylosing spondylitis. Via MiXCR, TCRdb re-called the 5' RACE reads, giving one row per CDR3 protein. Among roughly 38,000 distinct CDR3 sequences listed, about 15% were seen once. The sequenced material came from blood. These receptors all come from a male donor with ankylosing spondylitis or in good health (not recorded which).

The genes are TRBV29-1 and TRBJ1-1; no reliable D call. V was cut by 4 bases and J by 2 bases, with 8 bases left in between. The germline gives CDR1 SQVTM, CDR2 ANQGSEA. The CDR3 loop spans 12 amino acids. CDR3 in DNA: TGCAGCGTTGTCAGCCGCAACACTGAAGCTTTCTTT. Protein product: CSVVSRNTEAFF.

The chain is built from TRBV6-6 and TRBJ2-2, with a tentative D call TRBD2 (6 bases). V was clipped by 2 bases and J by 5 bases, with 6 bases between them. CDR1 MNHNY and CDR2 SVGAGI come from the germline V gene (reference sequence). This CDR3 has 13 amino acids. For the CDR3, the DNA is TGTGCCAGCAGTTACGGGGGGACCGGGGAGCTGTTTTTT. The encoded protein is CASSYGGTGELFF.

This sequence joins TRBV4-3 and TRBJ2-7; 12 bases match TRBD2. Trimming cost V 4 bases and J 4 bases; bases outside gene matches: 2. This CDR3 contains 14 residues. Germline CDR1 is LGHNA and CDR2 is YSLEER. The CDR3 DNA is TGCGCCAGCAGCCGGACTAGCGGGGCGTACGAGCAGTACTTC. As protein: CASSRTSGAYEQYF.

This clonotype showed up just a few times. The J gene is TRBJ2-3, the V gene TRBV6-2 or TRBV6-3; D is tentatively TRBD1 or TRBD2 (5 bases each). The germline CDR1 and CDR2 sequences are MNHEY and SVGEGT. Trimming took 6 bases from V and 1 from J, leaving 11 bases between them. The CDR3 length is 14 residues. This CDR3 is CASRQRGGTDTQYF. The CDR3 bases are TGTGCCAGCAGACAACGAGGGGGCACAGATACGCAGTATTTT.

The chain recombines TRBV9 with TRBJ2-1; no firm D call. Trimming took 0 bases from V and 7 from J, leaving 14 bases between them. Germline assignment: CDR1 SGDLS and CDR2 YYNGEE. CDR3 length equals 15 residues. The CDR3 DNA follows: TGTGCCAGCAGCGTAGAGGCTTTGGTCCAGAATGAGCAGTTCTTC. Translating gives CASSVEALVQNEQFF.

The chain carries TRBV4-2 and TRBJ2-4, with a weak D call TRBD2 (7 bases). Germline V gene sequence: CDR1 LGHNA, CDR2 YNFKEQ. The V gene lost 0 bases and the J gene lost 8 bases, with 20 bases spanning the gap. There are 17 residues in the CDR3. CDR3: CASSQDPRGGLMDIQYF. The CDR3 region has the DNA TGTGCCAGCAGCCAAGATCCGAGGGGGGGCCTCATGGACATTCAGTACTTC.

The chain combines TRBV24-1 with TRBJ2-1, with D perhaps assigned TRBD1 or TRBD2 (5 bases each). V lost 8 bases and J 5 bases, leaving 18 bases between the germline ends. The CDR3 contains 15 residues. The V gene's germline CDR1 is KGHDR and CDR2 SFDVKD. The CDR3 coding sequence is TGTGCCACCAAGACGACCCGGGGCTCTAACAATGAGCAGTTCTTC. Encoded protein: CATKTTRGSNNEQFF.

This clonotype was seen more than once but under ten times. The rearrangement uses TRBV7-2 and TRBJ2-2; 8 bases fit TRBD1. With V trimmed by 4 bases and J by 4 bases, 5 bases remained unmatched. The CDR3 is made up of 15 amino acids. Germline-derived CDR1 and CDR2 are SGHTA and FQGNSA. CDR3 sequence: CASSYRQGPTGELFF. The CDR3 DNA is TGTGCCAGCAGCTATCGACAGGGGCCCACCGGGGAGCTGTTTTTT.

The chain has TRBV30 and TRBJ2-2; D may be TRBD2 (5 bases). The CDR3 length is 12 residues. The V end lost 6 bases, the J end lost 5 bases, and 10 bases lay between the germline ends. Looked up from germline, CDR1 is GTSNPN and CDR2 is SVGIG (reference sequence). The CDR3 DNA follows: TGTGCCTGCCCCCGGGATACCGGGGAGCTGTTTTTT. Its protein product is CACPRDTGELFF.

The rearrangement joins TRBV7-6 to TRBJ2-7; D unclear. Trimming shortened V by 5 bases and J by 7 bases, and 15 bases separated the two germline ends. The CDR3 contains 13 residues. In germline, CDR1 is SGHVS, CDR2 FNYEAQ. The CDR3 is CASSLDDGREQYF. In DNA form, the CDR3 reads TGTGCCAGCAGCCTAGATGACGGACGGGAGCAGTACTTC.

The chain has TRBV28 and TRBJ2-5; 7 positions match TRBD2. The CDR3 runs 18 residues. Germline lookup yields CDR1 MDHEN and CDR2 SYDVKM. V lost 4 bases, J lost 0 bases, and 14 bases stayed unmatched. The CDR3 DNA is TGTGCCAGCAGTTATTTGGGTGTAAGCGGGGATAACCAAGAGACCCAGTACTTC. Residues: CASSYLGVSGDNQETQYF.

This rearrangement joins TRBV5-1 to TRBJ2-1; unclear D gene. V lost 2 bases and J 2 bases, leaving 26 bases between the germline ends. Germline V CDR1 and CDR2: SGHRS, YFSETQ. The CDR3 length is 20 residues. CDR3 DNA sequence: TGCGCCAGCAGCTTCTATACCCGACCCAACCGGCAGGTGCCCTACAATGAGCAGTTCTTC. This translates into CASSFYTRPNRQVPYNEQFF.

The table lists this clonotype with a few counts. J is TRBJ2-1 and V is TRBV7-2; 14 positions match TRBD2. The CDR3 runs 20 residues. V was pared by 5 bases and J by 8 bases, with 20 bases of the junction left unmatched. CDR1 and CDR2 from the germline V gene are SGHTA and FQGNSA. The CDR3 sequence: CASSPYKGTSGRVVYHEQFF. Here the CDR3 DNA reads TGTGCCAGCAGCCCCTATAAGGGGACTAGCGGGAGAGTTGTGTACCATGAGCAGTTCTTC.

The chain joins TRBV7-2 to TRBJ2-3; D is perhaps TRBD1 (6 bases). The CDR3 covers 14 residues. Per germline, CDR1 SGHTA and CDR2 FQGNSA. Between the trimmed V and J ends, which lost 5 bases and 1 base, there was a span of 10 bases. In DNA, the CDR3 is TGTGCCAGCAGCGGGGGCGGCCGCACAGATACGCAGTATTTT. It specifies CASSGGGRTDTQYF.

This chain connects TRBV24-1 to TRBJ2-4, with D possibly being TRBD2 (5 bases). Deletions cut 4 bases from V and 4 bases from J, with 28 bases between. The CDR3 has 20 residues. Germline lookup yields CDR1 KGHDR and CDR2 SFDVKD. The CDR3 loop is CATSEGPIDGDYSRKNIQYF. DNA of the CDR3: TGTGCCACCAGTGAAGGGCCAATTGACGGCGACTACTCAAGGAAAAACATTCAGTACTTC.

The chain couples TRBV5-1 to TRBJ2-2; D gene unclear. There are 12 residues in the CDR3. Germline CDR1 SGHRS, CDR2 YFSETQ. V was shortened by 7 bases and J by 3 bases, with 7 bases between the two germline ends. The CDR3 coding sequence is TGCGCCAGCCGCCGGGACACCGGGGAGCTGTTTTTT. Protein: CASRRDTGELFF. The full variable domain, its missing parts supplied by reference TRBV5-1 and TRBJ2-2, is KAGVTQTPRYLIKTRGQQVTLSCSPISGHRSVSWYQQTPGQGLQFLFEYFSETQRNKGNFPGRFSGRQFSNSRSEMNVSTLELGDSALYLCASRRDTGELFFGEGSRLTVL.

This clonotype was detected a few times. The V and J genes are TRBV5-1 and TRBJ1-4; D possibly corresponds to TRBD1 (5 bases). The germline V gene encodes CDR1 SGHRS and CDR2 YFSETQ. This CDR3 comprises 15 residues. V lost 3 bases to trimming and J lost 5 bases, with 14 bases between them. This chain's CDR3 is CASSWGDGQNEKLFF. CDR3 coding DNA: TGCGCCAGCAGCTGGGGCGACGGACAAAATGAAAAACTGTTTTTT.

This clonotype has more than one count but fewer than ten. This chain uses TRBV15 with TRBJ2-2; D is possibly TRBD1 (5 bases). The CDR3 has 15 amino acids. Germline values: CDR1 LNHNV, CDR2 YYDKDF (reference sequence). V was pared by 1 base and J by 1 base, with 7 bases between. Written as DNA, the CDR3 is TGTGCCACCAGCAGAGCCGGACAGAACACCGGGGAGCTGTTTTTT. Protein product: CATSRAGQNTGELFF. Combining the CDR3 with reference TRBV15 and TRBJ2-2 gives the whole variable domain DAMVIQNPRYQVTQFGKPVTLSCSQTLNHNVMYWYQQKSSQAPKLLFHYYDKDFNNEADTPDNFQSRRPNTSFCFLDIRSPGLGDTAMYLCATSRAGQNTGELFFGEGSRLTVL.

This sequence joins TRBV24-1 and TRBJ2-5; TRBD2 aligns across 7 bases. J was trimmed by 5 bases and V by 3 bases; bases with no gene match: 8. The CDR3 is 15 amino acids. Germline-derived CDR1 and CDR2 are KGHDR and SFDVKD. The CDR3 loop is CATSDTAGAGETQYF. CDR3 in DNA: TGTGCCACCAGTGATACGGCGGGAGCGGGGGAGACCCAGTACTTC.

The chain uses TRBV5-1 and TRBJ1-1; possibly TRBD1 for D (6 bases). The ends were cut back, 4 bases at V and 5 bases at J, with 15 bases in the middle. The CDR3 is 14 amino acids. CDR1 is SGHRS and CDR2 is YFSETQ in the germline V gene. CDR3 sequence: CASSLRTEGTEAFF. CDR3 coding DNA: TGCGCCAGCAGCCTTAGGACAGAGGGGACTGAAGCTTTCTTT.

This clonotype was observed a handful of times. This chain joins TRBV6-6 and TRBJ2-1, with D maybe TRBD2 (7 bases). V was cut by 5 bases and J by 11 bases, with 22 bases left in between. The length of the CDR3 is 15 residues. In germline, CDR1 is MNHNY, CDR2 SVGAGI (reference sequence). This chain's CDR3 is CASSVPAGGHQKQFF. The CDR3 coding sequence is TGTGCCAGCAGTGTCCCGGCCGGGGGGCACCAGAAGCAGTTCTTC.

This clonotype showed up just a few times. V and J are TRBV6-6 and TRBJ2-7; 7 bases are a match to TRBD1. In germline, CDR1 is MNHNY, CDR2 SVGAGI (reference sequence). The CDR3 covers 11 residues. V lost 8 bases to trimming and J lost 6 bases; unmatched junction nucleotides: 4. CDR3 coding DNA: TGTGCCAGCCGGGACAGTGTCGAGCAGTACTTC. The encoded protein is CASRDSVEQYF.

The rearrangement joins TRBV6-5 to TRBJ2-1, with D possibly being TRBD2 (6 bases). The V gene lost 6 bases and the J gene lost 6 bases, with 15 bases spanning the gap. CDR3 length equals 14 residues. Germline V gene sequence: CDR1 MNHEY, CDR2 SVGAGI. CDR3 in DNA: TGTGCCAGCAGAAGACTAGATAGTATCAATGAGCAGTTCTTC. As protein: CASRRLDSINEQFF.